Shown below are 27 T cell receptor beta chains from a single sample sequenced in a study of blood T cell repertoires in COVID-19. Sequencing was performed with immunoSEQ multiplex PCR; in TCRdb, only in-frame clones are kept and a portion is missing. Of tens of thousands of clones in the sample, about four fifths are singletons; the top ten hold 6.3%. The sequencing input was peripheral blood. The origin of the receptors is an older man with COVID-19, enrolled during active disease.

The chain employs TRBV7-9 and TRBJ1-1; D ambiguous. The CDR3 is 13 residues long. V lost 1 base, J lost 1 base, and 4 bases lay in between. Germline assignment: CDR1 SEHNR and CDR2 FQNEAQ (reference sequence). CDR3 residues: CASSLGQNTEAFF. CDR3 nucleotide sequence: TGTGCCAGCAGCTTAGGACAGAACACTGAAGCTTTCTTT.

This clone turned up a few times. CDR3 loop: CASSLSLPRETWVYEQYF. CDR3 sequence (DNA): TGTGCCAGCAGCCTTTCCCTCCCGAGGGAGACATGGGTTTACGAGCAGTACTTC. This chain connects TRBV3-1 (or the pseudogene TRBV3-2) to TRBJ2-7; possibly TRBD2 for D (5 bases). V lost 4 bases and J lost 4, with 26 bases in between. Germline V CDR1 and CDR2: LGHDT, YNNKEL (reference sequence). The CDR3 runs to 18 residues.

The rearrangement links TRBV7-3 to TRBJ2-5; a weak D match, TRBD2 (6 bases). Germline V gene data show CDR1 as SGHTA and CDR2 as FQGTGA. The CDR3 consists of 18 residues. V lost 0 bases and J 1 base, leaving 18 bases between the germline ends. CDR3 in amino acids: CASSLTGPRRGFQETQYF. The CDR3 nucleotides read TGTGCCAGCAGCTTAACGGGCCCAAGGCGGGGCTTCCAAGAGACCCAGTACTTC.

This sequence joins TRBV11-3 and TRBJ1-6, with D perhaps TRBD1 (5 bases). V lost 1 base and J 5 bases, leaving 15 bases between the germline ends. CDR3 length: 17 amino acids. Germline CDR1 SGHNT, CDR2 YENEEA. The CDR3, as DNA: TGTGCCAGCAGCTTAGGCCCCGGGGGAGATGATAATTCACCCCTCCACTTT. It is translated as CASSLGPGGDDNSPLHF.

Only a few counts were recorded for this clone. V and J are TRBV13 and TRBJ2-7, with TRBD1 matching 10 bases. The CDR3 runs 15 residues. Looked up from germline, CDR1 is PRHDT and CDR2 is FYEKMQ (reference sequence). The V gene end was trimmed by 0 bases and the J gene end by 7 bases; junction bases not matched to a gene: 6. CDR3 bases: TGTGCCAGCAGCTTAGGGGGACAGGGGAAAATGGAGCAGTACTTC. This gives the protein CASSLGGQGKMEQYF.

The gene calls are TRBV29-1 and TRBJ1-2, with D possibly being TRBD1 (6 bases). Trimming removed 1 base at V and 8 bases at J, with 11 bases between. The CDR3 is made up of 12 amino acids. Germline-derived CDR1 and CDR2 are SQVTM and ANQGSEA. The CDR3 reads CSVEGQVRGYTF. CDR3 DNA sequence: TGCAGCGTTGAAGGACAGGTCCGGGGCTACACCTTC. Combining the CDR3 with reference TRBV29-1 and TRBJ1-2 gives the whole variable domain SAVISQKPSRDICQRGTSLTIQCQVDSQVTMMFWYRQQPGQSLTLIATANQGSEATYESGFVIDKFPISRPNLTFSTLTVSNMSPEDSSIYLCSVEGQVRGYTFGSGTRLTVV.

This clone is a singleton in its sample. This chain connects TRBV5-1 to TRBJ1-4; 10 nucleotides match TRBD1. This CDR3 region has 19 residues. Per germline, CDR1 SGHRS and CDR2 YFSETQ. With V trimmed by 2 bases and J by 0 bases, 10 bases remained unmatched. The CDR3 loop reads CASSFEWTGGAATNEKLFF. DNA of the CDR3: TGCGCCAGCAGCTTTGAATGGACAGGGGGAGCGGCAACTAATGAAAAACTGTTTTTT.

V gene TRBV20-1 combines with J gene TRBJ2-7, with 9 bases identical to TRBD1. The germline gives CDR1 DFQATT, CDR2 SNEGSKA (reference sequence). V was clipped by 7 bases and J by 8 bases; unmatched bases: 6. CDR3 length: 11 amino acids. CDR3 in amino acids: CSGGQGNQQYF. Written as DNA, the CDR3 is TGCAGTGGCGGACAGGGGAATCAGCAGTACTTC.

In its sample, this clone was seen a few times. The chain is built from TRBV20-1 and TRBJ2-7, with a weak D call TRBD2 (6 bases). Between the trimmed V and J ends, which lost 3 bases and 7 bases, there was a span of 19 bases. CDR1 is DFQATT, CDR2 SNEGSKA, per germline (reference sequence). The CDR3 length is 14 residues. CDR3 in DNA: TGCAGTGCTAGTGGGGACTCCAACTGGGGGGAGCAGTACTTC. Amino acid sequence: CSASGDSNWGEQYF.

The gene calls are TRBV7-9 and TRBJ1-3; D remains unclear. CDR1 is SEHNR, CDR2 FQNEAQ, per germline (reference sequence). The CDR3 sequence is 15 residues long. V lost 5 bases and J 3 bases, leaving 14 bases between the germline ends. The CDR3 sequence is CASSPVPLSGNTIYF. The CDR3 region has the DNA TGTGCCAGCAGCCCCGTTCCCCTGAGTGGAAACACCATATATTTT.

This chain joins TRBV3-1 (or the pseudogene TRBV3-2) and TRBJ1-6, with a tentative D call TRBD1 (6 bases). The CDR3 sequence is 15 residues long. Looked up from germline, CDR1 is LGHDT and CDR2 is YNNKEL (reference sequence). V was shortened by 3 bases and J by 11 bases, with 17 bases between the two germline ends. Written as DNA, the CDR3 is TGTGCCAGCAGCCAGGGTACAGGGCTTCGCGCACCCCTCCACTTT. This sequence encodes CASSQGTGLRAPLHF.

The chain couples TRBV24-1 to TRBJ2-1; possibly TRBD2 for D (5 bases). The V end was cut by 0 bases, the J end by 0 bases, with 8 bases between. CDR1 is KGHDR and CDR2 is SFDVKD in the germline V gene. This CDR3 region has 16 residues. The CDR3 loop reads CATSDLEGSSYNEQFF. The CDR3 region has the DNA TGTGCCACCAGTGATTTGGAGGGTTCCTCCTACAATGAGCAGTTCTTC.

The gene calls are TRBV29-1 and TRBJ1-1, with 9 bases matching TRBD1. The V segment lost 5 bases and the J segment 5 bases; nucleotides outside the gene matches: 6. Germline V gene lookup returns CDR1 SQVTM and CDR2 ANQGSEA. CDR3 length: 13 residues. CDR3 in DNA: TGCAGCGTTCAAGGACAGGGGAGGACTGAAGCTTTCTTT. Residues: CSVQGQGRTEAFF.

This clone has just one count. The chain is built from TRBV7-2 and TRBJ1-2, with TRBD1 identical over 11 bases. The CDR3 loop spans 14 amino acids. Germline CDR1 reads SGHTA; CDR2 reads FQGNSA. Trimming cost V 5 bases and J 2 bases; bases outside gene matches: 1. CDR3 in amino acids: CASSRDRGNYGYTF. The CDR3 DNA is TGTGCCAGCAGCCGGGACAGGGGGAACTATGGCTACACCTTC.

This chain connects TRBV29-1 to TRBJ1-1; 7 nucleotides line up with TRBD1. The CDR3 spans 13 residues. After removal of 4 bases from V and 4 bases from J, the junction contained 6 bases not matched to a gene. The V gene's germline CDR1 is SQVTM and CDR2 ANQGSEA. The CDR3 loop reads CSVVRQGGTEAFF. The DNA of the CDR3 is TGCAGCGTTGTACGACAGGGAGGCACTGAAGCTTTCTTT.

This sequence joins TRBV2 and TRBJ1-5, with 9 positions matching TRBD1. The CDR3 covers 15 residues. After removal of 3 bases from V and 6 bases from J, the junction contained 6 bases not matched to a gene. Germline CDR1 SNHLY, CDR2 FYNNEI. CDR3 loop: CASSDLGTGLQPQHF. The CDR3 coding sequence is TGTGCCAGCAGTGACCTGGGGACAGGGCTTCAGCCCCAGCATTTT.

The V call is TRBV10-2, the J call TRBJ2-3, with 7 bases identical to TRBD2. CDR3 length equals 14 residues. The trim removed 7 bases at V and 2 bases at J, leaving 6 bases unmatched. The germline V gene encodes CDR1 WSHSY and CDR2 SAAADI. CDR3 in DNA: TGCGCCAGCAAGGTGAGCGGGACCACAGATACGCAGTATTTT. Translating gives CASKVSGTTDTQYF.

The CDR3: CASSLGQGVLGTGELFF. The CDR3, as DNA: TGTGCCAGCAGCTTAGGACAGGGGGTTTTAGGAACCGGGGAGCTGTTTTTT. The V call is TRBV5-4, the J call TRBJ2-2; 10 nucleotides match TRBD1. Germline CDR1 SGHNT, CDR2 YYREEE (reference sequence). With 2 bases clipped from V and 5 bases from J, the junction kept 9 bases outside the gene matches. The CDR3 sequence is 17 residues long. The full variable domain, completed using reference TRBV5-4 and TRBJ2-2, is ETGVTQSPTHLIKTRGQQVTLRCSSQSGHNTVSWYQQALGQGPQFIFQYYREEENGRGNFPPRFSGLQFPNYSSELNVNALELDDSALYLCASSLGQGVLGTGELFFGEGSRLTVL.

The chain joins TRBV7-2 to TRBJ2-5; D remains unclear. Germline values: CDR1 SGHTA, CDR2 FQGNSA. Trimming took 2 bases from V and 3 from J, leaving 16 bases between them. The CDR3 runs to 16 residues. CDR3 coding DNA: TGTGCCAGCAGCTTATTGGGCAGGCCGCCGAAAGAGACCCAGTACTTC. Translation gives CASSLLGRPPKETQYF.

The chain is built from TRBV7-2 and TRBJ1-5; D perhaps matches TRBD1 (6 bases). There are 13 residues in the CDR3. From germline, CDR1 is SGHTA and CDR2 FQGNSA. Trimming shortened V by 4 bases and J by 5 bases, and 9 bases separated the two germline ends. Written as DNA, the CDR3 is TGTGCCAGCAGCTGGAACAGGGATCAGCCCCAGCATTTT. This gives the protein CASSWNRDQPQHF. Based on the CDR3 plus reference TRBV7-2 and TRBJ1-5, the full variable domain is GAGVSQSPSNKVTEKGKDVELRCDPISGHTALYWYRQSLGQGLEFLIYFQGNSAPDKSGLPSDRFSAERTGGSVSTLTIQRTQQEDSAVYLCASSWNRDQPQHFGDGTRLSIL.

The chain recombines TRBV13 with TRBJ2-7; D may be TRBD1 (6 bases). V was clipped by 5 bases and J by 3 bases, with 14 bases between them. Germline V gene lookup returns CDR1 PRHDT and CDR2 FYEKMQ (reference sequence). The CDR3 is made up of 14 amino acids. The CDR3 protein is CASSIRDTYYEQYF. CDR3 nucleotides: TGTGCCAGCAGCATACGGGACACCTACTACGAGCAGTACTTC.

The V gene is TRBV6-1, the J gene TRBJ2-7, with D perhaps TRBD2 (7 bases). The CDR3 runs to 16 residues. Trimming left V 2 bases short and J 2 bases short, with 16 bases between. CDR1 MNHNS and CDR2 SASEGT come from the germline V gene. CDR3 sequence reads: CASSESWGGATYEQYF. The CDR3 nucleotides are TGTGCCAGCAGTGAATCTTGGGGGGGGGCTACCTACGAGCAGTACTTC.

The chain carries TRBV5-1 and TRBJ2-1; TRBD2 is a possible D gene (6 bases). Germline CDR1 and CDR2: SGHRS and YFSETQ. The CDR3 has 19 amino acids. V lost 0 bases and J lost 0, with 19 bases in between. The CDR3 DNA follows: TGCGCCAGCAGCTTGGATGTGTCCATAGCGGACCACTCCTACAATGAGCAGTTCTTC. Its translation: CASSLDVSIADHSYNEQFF.

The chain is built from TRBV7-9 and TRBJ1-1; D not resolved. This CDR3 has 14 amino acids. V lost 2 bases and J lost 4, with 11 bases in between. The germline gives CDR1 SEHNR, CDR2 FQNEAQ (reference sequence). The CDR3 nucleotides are TGTGCCAGCAGCTTATCCTCAATAGCCACTGAAGCTTTCTTT. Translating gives CASSLSSIATEAFF.

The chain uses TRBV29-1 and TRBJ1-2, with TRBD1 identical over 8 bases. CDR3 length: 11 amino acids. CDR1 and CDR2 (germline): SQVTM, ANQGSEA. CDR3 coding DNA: TGCGGATTACAGGGGGTTTATGGCTACACCTTC. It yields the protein CGLQGVYGYTF.

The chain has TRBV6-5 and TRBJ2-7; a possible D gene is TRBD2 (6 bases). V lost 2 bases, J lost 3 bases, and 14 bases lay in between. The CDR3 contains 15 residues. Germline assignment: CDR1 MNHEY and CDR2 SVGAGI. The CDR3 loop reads CASSYGGSLSYEQYF. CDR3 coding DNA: TGTGCCAGCAGTTACGGGGGGAGCCTGAGCTACGAGCAGTACTTC.

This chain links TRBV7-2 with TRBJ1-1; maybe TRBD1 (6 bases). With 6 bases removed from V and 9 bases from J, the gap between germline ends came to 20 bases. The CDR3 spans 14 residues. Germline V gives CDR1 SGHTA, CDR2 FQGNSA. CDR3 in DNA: TGTGCCAGCAGTATTATCGGGGGGCAGGGCCAAGCTTTCTTT. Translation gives CASSIIGGQGQAFF. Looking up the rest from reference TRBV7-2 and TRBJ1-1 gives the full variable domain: GAGVSQSPSNKVTEKGKDVELRCDPISGHTALYWYRQSLGQGLEFLIYFQGNSAPDKSGLPSDRFSAERTGGSVSTLTIQRTQQEDSAVYLCASSIIGGQGQAFFGQGTRLTVV.